This T cell receptor beta chain was found in a study of patients and donors after allogeneic stem cell transplantation. This CDR3 comprises 10 residues. Trimming removed 6 bases from V and 4 bases from J, with 3 bases in between. This clonotype was observed at least ten times. TCRdb passed the RT-PCR reads through MiXCR, listing each CDR3 protein once. The sample lists 400,000 to 500,000 distinct CDR3 sequences, approximately 16% occurring once. This receptor was taken from a human donor who was either an allogeneic HSCT recipient or a stem cell or donor lymphocyte infusion donor (not recorded which). It is not recorded whose cells these are; they may come from a transplant donor. The J gene is TRBJ1-2, the V gene TRBV12-3 or TRBV12-4, with D hard to call. The sample taken for sequencing was blood, either unsorted or a sorted T cell fraction (not recorded which). CDR3 sequence: CASSRYGYTF. The CDR3, as DNA: TGTGCCAGCAGCCGCTATGGCTACACCTTC.